The 20 T cell receptor beta chains reported below all come from one sample, sequenced in a study of cytomegalovirus exposure and HLA in healthy donors. Both 60 Vbeta primers and 13 Jbeta primers went into the PCR. TCRdb's table, derived via immunoSEQ multiplex PCR, lists solely in-frame clones and lacks some. Of about 220,000 clones in the sample, about 70% were seen once. Sequences were obtained from PBMCs. These receptors originate from a woman in her twenties or thirties in good health and CMV-seronegative.

This chain connects TRBV7-8 to TRBJ1-5; 8 nucleotides line up with TRBD1. Germline CDR1 is SGHVS and CDR2 is FQNEAQ. This CDR3 has 18 residues. J was trimmed by 6 bases and V by 2 bases; bases with no gene match: 15. CDR3 residues: CASSLRSPTQGGIQPQHF. CDR3 DNA: TGTGCCAGCAGCTTACGGAGCCCTACACAGGGGGGGATTCAGCCCCAGCATTTT.

The chain carries TRBV5-1 and TRBJ1-6; D is possibly TRBD1 (5 bases). V was cut by 7 bases and J by 0 bases, with 14 bases left in between. The CDR3 sequence is 16 residues long. Germline lookup yields CDR1 SGHRS and CDR2 YFSETQ. CDR3 in DNA: TGCGCCAGCCCAAGTGGAGACAGCTCCTATAATTCACCCCTCCACTTT. Its protein is CASPSGDSSYNSPLHF.

J is TRBJ2-1 and V is TRBV6-5, with 9 bases aligning to TRBD2. V was pared by 6 bases and J by 6 bases, with 9 bases of the junction left unmatched. The CDR3 extends over 15 amino acids. Germline CDR1 and CDR2: MNHEY and SVGAGI. The CDR3 nucleotides are TGTGCCAGCAGATTCGGGGGACTAGCAGGCAATGAGCAGTTCTTC. Translating it yields CASRFGGLAGNEQFF.

V and J are TRBV9 and TRBJ2-1; 12 bases align to TRBD2. CDR1 is SGDLS and CDR2 is YYNGEE in the germline V gene. The ends lost 3 bases at V and 3 bases at J; junction bases unmatched: 4. The CDR3 is 16 residues long. The DNA of the CDR3 is TGTGCCAGCAGCGCGAGACTAGCGGGAGTCTACAATGAGCAGTTCTTC. Translation gives CASSARLAGVYNEQFF.

This clone showed up just once. The chain is built from TRBV19 and TRBJ2-1, with 8 bases that match TRBD2. The V gene's germline CDR1 is LNHDA and CDR2 SQIVND (reference sequence). The CDR3 is 13 amino acids. V shed 8 bases and J 6 bases; nucleotides not matched to a gene: 6. The CDR3 loop is CASGRTSFNEQFF. CDR3 sequence (DNA): TGTGCCAGTGGACGGACTAGCTTCAATGAGCAGTTCTTC.

This chain joins TRBV29-1 and TRBJ2-7; TRBD2 might be the D (6 bases). The length of the CDR3 is 11 residues. Germline loops: CDR1 SQVTM, CDR2 ANQGSEA. V was trimmed by 6 bases and J by 5 bases, leaving 11 bases between them. CDR3 region: CSVGPGDEQYF. In DNA, the CDR3 is TGCAGCGTGGGGCCGGGGGACGAGCAGTACTTC.

The chain couples TRBV9 to TRBJ1-3, with a possible D match to TRBD1 (6 bases). V was cut by 4 bases and J by 0 bases, with 11 bases left in between. The germline V gene encodes CDR1 SGDLS and CDR2 YYNGEE. This CDR3 region has 15 residues. This chain's CDR3 is CASSSDRASGNTIYF. CDR3 DNA: TGTGCCAGCAGCTCGGACAGAGCCTCTGGAAACACCATATATTTT.

V is TRBV5-4 and J is TRBJ1-1; D remains ambiguous. This CDR3 is built from 14 residues. V dropped 2 bases and J dropped 0 bases, with 8 bases sitting between them. Germline CDR1 is SGHNT and CDR2 is YYREEE (reference sequence). In DNA form, the CDR3 reads TGTGCCAGCAGCTTAAACAGCCTGAACACTGAAGCTTTCTTT. Its translation is CASSLNSLNTEAFF. The variable domain in full, with the rest retrieved from reference TRBV5-4 and TRBJ1-1, is ETGVTQSPTHLIKTRGQQVTLRCSSQSGHNTVSWYQQALGQGPQFIFQYYREEENGRGNFPPRFSGLQFPNYSSELNVNALELDDSALYLCASSLNSLNTEAFFGQGTRLTVV.

CDR3 loop: CASSPPLAGVSGSYNEQFF. CDR3 DNA sequence: TGTGCCAGCTCACCACCGCTAGCGGGGGTTTCAGGCTCCTACAATGAGCAGTTCTTC. This rearrangement joins TRBV18 to TRBJ2-1; 10 nucleotides line up with TRBD2. V dropped 0 bases and J dropped 0; count of bases not matched to a gene: 8. Germline V lookup: CDR1 KGHSH, CDR2 LQKENI. The CDR3 consists of 19 residues.

The chain carries TRBV27 and TRBJ2-7; D gene unclear. The ends were cut back, 6 bases at V and 4 bases at J, with 16 bases in the middle. CDR1 and CDR2 from the germline V gene are MNHEY and SMNVEV (reference sequence). This CDR3 comprises 14 residues. The CDR3 protein is CASSPQSSSYEQYF. The DNA of the CDR3 is TGTGCCAGCAGCCCTCAGTCAAGTTCGTACGAGCAGTACTTC.

The rearrangement joins TRBV4-2 to TRBJ2-5; the D gene is possibly TRBD2 (6 bases). The CDR3 consists of 15 residues. The V and J ends lost 4 bases and 0 bases respectively, with 12 bases between them. Germline CDR1 and CDR2: LGHNA and YNFKEQ. The chain's CDR3 is CASSRNSGYQETQYF. In DNA, the CDR3 is TGTGCCAGCAGCCGGAATAGCGGCTACCAAGAGACCCAGTACTTC.

This clone was observed once. The chain uses TRBV5-5 and TRBJ1-1; the match to TRBD1 covers 9 bases. Per the germline V gene, CDR1 is SGHKS and CDR2 is YYEKEE (reference sequence). This CDR3 contains 16 residues. The trim removed 1 base at V and 0 bases at J, leaving 4 bases unmatched. CDR3 amino acids: CASSLSGTGLNTEAFF. Written as DNA, the CDR3 is TGTGCCAGCAGCTTGTCCGGGACAGGGCTGAACACTGAAGCTTTCTTT.

This sequence joins TRBV5-4 and TRBJ2-2; D might be TRBD1 (6 bases). Per the germline V gene, CDR1 is SGHNT and CDR2 is YYREEE (reference sequence). The V gene lost 0 bases and the J gene lost 6 bases, with 9 bases spanning the gap. The CDR3 is 14 amino acids. CDR3 sequence reads: CASSLEWGPGELFF. The CDR3 DNA follows: TGTGCCAGCAGCTTGGAGTGGGGGCCCGGGGAGCTGTTTTTT.

The rearrangement joins TRBV15 to TRBJ1-3; no clear D. With 0 bases removed from V and 5 bases from J, the gap between germline ends came to 11 bases. The CDR3 is 15 residues long. Germline CDR1 LNHNV, CDR2 YYDKDF (reference sequence). CDR3 in DNA: TGTGCCACCAGCAGAGATCGGAGGGATCGAAACACCATATATTTT. Its translation is CATSRDRRDRNTIYF.

The genes are TRBV5-1 and TRBJ1-5, with D tentatively TRBD1 (5 bases). The CDR3 is 14 amino acids. The V gene lost 3 bases and the J gene lost 4 bases, with 11 bases spanning the gap. Looked up from germline, CDR1 is SGHRS and CDR2 is YFSETQ. Here the CDR3 DNA reads TGCGCCAGCAGCTCCATGGGGGGTAATCAGCCCCAGCATTTT. It yields the protein CASSSMGGNQPQHF.

The gene calls are TRBV5-5 and TRBJ2-1; 8 bases fit TRBD2. This CDR3 spans 15 amino acids. V was clipped by 0 bases and J by 8 bases; unmatched bases: 7. Germline lookup yields CDR1 SGHKS and CDR2 YYEKEE (reference sequence). CDR3 bases: TGTGCCAGCAGCTTGGAGACTAGCGCTCTCCATGAGCAGTTCTTC. Protein sequence: CASSLETSALHEQFF.

The chain links TRBV7-9 to TRBJ2-5; possible D gene TRBD2, 6 bases. TRBJ2-7 matches the DNA end more closely, so the J call is doubtful. This CDR3 is 16 amino acids long. Germline loops: CDR1 SEHNR, CDR2 FQNEAQ (reference sequence). Written as DNA, the CDR3 is TGTGCCAGCAGCTCCAGGGAGGAGACCCCAGCGGACGAGCAGTACTTC. This codes for CASSSREETPADEQYF.

This chain links TRBV7-9 with TRBJ2-6; 8 bases line up with TRBD1. Germline V lookup: CDR1 SEHNR, CDR2 FQNEAQ (reference sequence). Losses at the gene ends were 6 bases for V and 0 bases for J; bases not matched to a gene: 13. The CDR3 is 19 residues long. As DNA, the CDR3 is TGTGCCAGCAGTTTCCCCTTTTGGACAGGGTCCTCTGGGGCCAACGTCCTGACTTTC. It codes for CASSFPFWTGSSGANVLTF. Full variable domain (rest looked up from reference TRBV7-9 and TRBJ2-6): DTGVSQNPRHKITKRGQNVTFRCDPISEHNRLYWYRQTLGQGPEFLTYFQNEAQLEKSRLLSDRFSAERPKGSFSTLEIQRTEQGDSAMYLCASSFPFWTGSSGANVLTFGAGSRLTVL.

V gene TRBV6-5 combines with J gene TRBJ1-5; 7 bases agree with TRBD1. Germline CDR1 MNHEY, CDR2 SVGAGI. V lost 6 bases to trimming and J lost 7 bases; unmatched junction nucleotides: 6. The CDR3 length is 13 residues. For the CDR3, the DNA is TGTGCCAGCAGCCAAACAGGGGTCCAGCCCCAGCATTTT. Its protein product is CASSQTGVQPQHF.

The chain is built from TRBV5-6 and TRBJ2-2; no firm D call. CDR3 length: 16 amino acids. Per germline, CDR1 SGHDT and CDR2 YYEEEE. Trimming left V 1 base short and J 4 bases short, with 14 bases between. The DNA of the CDR3 is TGTGCCAGCAGCTTGTCTACCCCGAGAGCCACCGGGGAGCTGTTTTTT. Translation gives CASSLSTPRATGELFF. Based on the CDR3 plus reference TRBV5-6 and TRBJ2-2, the full variable domain is DAGVTQSPTHLIKTRGQQVTLRCSPKSGHDTVSWYQQALGQGPQFIFQYYEEEERQRGNFPDRFSGHQFPNYSSELNVNALLLGDSALYLCASSLSTPRATGELFFGEGSRLTVL.